This T cell receptor beta chain was recovered during a study of a mutant IDH1 vaccine in newly diagnosed glioma. The time point: week 5, during vaccination. Doses comprised 300 ug of mutant IDH1 20-mer peptide each, plus topical imiquimod. The study, taken as a whole, reports: Patients mounted vaccine-induced immune responses in 93.3% of cases.

TCRdb's copy holds only in-frame clones and misses some; the assay was immunoSEQ multiplex PCR. The sample contains tens of thousands of clones, roughly 79% of which appear only once. Of note for this clone: Its antigen is as yet unknown.

This TCR was recovered from a man aged 45-60 years with glioma. This sample comprised PBMCs, obtained from a glioma patient whose treatment included an IDH1 peptide vaccine.

The CDR3 loop reads CASSAGRTDTQYF. Here the CDR3 DNA reads TGTGCCAGCAGTGCCGGACGGACAGATACGCAGTATTTT. The V and J genes are TRBV6-4 and TRBJ2-3; D gene unclear. The ends were cut back, 4 bases at V and 3 bases at J, with 8 bases in the middle. Germline V gene data show CDR1 as MRHNA and CDR2 as SNTAGT. There are 13 residues in the CDR3.